This T cell receptor beta chain was identified during a study of blood T cells in healthy people across ages. Looking at the study overall: Capture via template switching afforded approximately one barcoded beta molecule per two T cells.

About this clonotype itself: Antigen unknown.

Each donor supplied roughly 10 milliliters of peripheral blood. Study conclusions and caveats: Possibly confounding the expanded clonotype changes was the fact that donor CMV status was unknown.

This CDR3 has 15 amino acids. Looked up from germline, CDR1 is MDHEN and CDR2 is SYDVKM. J was trimmed by 4 bases and V by 5 bases; bases with no gene match: 11. A second PCR of 7 to 11 cycles used a sample-barcoded 5' primer and a J-beta primer mix. The study obtained at least 2.5 million CDR3-containing paired-end reads from every sample. MiXCR, applied by TCRdb to the 5' RACE reads, yields one record per CDR3 protein. The sample includes 1.8 million or so distinct CDR3 sequences, more than 35% of them seen just once. V usage is TRBV28 and J usage is TRBJ2-7; TRBD1 agrees at 7 bases. This TCR was recovered from a human donor in good health. Sequenced: blood. CDR3 in amino acids: CASSPFRDRSYEQYF. The CDR3 nucleotides read TGTGCCAGCAGTCCCTTCCGGGACAGAAGTTACGAGCAGTACTTC. The full variable domain, with the rest looked up from reference TRBV28 and TRBJ2-7, is DVKVTQSSRYLVKRTGEKVFLECVQDMDHENMFWYRQDPGLGLRLIYFSYDVKMKEKGDIPEGYSVSREKKERFSLILESASTNQTSMYLCASSPFRDRSYEQYFGPGTRLTVT.